The clone carrying this T cell receptor (beta chain) was seen a handful of times. What it binds is not known. The PCR employed 60 Vbeta primers together with 13 Jbeta primers. Generated by immunoSEQ multiplex PCR, the TCRdb table keeps only in-frame clones and is missing some. There are 150,000 to 200,000 clones in the sample; around 88% occur only once, and approximately 2% lies in the top ten. The data originate from a study of cytomegalovirus exposure and HLA in healthy donors. The V gene's germline CDR1 is MNHEY and CDR2 SVGAGI. The CDR3 extends over 14 amino acids. Between the trimmed V and J ends, which lost 5 bases and 3 bases, there was a span of 11 bases. Study results and limitations: Reportedly, TCR beta sequences accurately predicted HLA-A and HLA-B alleles in most subjects. Cytomegalovirus association was assigned to some 160 TCR beta chains. According to an earlier analysis, most TCR beta V segments yielded productive rearrangements about 87% or about 30% of the time.

This clonotype was obtained from a woman aged 18-30 years in good health and CMV-seronegative. Sequences were obtained from PBMCs. The chain couples TRBV6-5 to TRBJ1-5, with D maybe TRBD1 (5 bases). The CDR3 reads CASSDGGYNQPQHF. For the CDR3, the DNA is TGTGCCAGCAGTGACGGGGGGTACAATCAGCCCCAGCATTTT.